This T cell receptor (beta chain) was sequenced during a study of T cells in Graves' hyperthyroidism and ophthalmopathy. The CDR3 covers 14 residues. Germline V lookup: CDR1 SGHRS, CDR2 YFSETQ. Trimming removed 0 bases at V and 5 bases at J, with 8 bases between. RNA transcripts gave rise to amplified TCR beta CDR3 regions. First-round RT-PCR with HTBI primers amplified the TCR CDR3 region. TCRdb passed the multiplex PCR reads through MiXCR, listing each CDR3 protein once. The sample has roughly 500,000 distinct CDR3 sequences, roughly 50% seen once. Ten or more counts support this clonotype. The gene calls are TRBV5-1 and TRBJ1-4; D is perhaps TRBD1 (5 bases). The sequenced sample was peripheral blood or thyroid tissue (not recorded which). The receptor's source is an adult woman with Graves' disease, either hyperthyroidism or ophthalmopathy (not recorded which). CDR3 in DNA: TGCGCCAGCAGCTTGGCAGAGGGGAATGAAAAACTGTTTTTT. Its protein product is CASSLAEGNEKLFF.